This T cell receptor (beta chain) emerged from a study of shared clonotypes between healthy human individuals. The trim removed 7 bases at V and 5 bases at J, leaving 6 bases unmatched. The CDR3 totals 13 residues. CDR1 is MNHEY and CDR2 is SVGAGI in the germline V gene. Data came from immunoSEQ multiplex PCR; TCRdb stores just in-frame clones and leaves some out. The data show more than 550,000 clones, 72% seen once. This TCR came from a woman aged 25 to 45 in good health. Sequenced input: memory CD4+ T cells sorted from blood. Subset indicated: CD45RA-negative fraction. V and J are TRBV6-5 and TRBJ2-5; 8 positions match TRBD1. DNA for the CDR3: TGTGCCAGCACTATGACAGGGGTCGAGACCCAGTACTTC. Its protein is CASTMTGVETQYF.